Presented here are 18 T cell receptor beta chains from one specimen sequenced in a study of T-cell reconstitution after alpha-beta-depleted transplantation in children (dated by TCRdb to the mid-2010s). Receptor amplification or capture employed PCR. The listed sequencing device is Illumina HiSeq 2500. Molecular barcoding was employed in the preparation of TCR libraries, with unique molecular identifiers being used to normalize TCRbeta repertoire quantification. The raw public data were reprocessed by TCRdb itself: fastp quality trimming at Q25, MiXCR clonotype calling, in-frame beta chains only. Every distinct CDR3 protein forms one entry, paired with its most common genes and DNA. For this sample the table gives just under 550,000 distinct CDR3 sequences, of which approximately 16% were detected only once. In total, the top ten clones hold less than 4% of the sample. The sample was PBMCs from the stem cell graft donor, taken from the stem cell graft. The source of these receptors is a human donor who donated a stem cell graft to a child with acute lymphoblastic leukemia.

The CDR3: CASRPGTEASTDTQYF. The CDR3 DNA sequence: TGTGCCAGCAGACCCGGGACAGAAGCAAGCACAGATACGCAGTATTTT. This sequence joins TRBV7-6 and TRBJ2-3, with TRBD1 identical over 7 bases. V shed 6 bases, J shed 0 bases, and the junction held 9 bases outside the gene matches. CDR1 SGHVS and CDR2 FNYEAQ come from the germline V gene. The CDR3 contains 16 residues.

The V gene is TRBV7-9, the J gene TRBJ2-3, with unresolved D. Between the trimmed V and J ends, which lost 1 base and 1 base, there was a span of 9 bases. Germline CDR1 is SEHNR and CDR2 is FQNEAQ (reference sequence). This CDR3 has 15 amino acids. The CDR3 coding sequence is TGTGCCAGCAGCTTAGTATCGGCGGGCACAGATACGCAGTATTTT. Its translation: CASSLVSAGTDTQYF. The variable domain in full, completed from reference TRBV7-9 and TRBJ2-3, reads DTGVSQNPRHKITKRGQNVTFRCDPISEHNRLYWYRQTLGQGPEFLTYFQNEAQLEKSRLLSDRFSAERPKGSFSTLEIQRTEQGDSAMYLCASSLVSAGTDTQYFGPGTRLTVL.

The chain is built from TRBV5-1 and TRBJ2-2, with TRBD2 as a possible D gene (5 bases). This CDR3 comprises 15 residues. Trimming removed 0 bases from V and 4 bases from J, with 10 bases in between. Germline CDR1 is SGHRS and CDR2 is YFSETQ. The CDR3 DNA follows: TGCGCCAGCAGCTTGGAAGCTAGCCTCACCGGGGAGCTGTTTTTT. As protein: CASSLEASLTGELFF.

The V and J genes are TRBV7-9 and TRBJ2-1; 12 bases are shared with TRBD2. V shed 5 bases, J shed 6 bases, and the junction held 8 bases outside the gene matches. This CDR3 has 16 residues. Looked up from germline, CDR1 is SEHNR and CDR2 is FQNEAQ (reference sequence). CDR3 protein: CASSDSSGRVPNEQFF. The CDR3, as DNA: TGTGCCAGCAGCGATTCTAGCGGGAGGGTACCCAATGAGCAGTTCTTC.

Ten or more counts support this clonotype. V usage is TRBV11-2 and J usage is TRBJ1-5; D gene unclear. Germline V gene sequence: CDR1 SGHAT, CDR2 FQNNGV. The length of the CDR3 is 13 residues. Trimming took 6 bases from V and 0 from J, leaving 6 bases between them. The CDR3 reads CASSLYSNQPQHF. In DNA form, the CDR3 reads TGTGCCAGCAGTCTTTATAGCAATCAGCCCCAGCATTTT.

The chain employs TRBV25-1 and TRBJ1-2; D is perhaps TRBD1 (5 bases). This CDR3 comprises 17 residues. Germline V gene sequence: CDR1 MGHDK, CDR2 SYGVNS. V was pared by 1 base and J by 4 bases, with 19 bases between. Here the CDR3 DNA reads TGTGCCAGCAGTGAATCTACGCGGACACTCGATGGCTATGGCTACACCTTC. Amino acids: CASSESTRTLDGYGYTF.

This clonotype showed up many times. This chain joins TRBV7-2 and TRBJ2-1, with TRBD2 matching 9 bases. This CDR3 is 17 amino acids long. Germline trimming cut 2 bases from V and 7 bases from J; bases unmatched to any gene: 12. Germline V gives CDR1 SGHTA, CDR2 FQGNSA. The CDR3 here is CASSLMSGRKVVNEQFF. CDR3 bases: TGTGCCAGCAGCTTAATGAGCGGGAGGAAGGTAGTGAATGAGCAGTTCTTC.

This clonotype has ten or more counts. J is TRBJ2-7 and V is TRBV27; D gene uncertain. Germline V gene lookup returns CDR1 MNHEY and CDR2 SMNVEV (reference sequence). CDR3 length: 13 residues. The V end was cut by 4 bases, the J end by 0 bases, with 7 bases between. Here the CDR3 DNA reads TGTGCCAGCAGTTCAGGAAACTCCTACGAGCAGTACTTC. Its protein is CASSSGNSYEQYF.

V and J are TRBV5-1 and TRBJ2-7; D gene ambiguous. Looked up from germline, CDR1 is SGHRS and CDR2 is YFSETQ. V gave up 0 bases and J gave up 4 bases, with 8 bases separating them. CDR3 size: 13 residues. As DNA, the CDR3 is TGCGCCAGCAGCTTGGGGTTTGGTTACGAGCAGTACTTC. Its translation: CASSLGFGYEQYF.

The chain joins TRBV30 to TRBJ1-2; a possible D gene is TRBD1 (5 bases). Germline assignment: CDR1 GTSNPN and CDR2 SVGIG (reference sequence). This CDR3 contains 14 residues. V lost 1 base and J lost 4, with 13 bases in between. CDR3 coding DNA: TGTGCCTGGAGTGCCCTTACAGGAGGCTATGGCTACACCTTC. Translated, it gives CAWSALTGGYGYTF.

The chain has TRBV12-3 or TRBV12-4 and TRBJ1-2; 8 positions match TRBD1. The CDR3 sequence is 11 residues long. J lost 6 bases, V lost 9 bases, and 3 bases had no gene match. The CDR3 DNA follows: TGTGCCAGTGAGGACAGGGATGGCTACACCTTC. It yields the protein CASEDRDGYTF.

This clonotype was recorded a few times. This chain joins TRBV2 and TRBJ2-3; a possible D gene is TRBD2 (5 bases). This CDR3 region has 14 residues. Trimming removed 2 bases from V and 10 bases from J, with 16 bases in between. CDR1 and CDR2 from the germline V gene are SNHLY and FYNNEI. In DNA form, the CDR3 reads TGTGCCAGCAGTGAACCGAGCGGAACTTATTCGCAGTATTTT. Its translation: CASSEPSGTYSQYF.

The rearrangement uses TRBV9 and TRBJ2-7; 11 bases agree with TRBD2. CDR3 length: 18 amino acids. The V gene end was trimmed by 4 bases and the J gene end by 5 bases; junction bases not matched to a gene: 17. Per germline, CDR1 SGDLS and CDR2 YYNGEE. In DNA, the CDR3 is TGTGCCAGCAGCTCTTCGCCGGGACTAGCGGCCTTCGGGGACGAGCAGTACTTC. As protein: CASSSSPGLAAFGDEQYF. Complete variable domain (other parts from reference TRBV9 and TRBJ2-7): DSGVTQTPKHLITATGQRVTLRCSPRSGDLSVYWYQQSLDQGLQFLIQYYNGEERAKGNILERFSAQQFPDLHSELNLSSLELGDSALYFCASSSSPGLAAFGDEQYFGPGTRLTVT.

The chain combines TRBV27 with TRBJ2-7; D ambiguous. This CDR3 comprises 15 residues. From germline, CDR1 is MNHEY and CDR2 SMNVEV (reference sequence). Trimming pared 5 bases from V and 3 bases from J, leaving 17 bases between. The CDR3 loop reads CASSPADGANYEQYF. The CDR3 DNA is TGTGCCAGCAGTCCCGCGGACGGCGCTAACTACGAGCAGTACTTC.

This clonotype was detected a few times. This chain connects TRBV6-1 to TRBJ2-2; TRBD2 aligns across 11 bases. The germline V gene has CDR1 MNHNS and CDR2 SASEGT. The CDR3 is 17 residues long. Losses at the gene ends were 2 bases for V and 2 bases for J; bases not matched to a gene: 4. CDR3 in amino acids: CASSERLAGSNTGELFF. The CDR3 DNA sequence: TGTGCCAGCAGTGAAAGACTAGCGGGATCCAACACCGGGGAGCTGTTTTTT.

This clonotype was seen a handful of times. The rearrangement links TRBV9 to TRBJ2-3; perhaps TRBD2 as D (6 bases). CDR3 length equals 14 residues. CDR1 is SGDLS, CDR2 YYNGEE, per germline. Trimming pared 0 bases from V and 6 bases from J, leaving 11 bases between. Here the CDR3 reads CASSVDGSWDTQYF. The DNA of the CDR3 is TGTGCCAGCAGCGTAGACGGGAGCTGGGATACGCAGTATTTT.

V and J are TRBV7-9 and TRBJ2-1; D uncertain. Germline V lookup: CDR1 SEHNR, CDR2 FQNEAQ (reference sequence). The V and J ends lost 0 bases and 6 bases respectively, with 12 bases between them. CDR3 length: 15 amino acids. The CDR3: CASSLARDPINEQFF. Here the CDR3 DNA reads TGTGCCAGCAGCTTAGCGAGAGACCCAATCAATGAGCAGTTCTTC.

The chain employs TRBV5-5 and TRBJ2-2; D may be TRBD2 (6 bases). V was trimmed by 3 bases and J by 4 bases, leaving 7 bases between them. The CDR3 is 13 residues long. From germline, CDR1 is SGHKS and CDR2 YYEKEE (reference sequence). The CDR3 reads CASSWDFTGELFF. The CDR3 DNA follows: TGTGCCAGCAGCTGGGACTTCACCGGGGAGCTGTTTTTT.